Listed below are T cell receptor beta chains from one sample, sequenced in a study of neurological immune-mediated disorders. TCRdb reprocessed the 5' RACE reads via MiXCR and lists one record per CDR3 protein. The table records roughly 56,000 distinct CDR3 sequences, 3% to 4% of them present only once. Sequenced: PBMCs. The receptors here all came from a woman aged 55-69 years with multiple sclerosis. The CDR3 runs from the conserved cysteine through the conserved F or W. The order of the fields is D gene, clone size, J gene, V gene, CDR3 protein, CDR3 DNA. D genes are given only for firm matches. Clone size is given for some rows only: seen once, a few or many times, or a class if the clone is expanded.

d_call: NA
clone_size: many
j_call: TRBJ2-7
v_call: TRBV6-5
cdr3_aa: CASSITGYYEQYF
cdr3_nt: TGTGCCAGCAGCATCACAGGGTACTACGAGCAGTACTTC

d_call: TRBD1
clone_size: few
j_call: TRBJ2-5
v_call: TRBV11-2
cdr3_aa: CASSHGQVEETQYF
cdr3_nt: TGTGCCAGCAGCCATGGACAGGTGGAAGAGACCCAGTACTTC

d_call: NA
clone_size: many
j_call: TRBJ1-5
v_call: TRBV12-3/TRBV12-4
cdr3_aa: CASSLVRVGQPQHF
cdr3_nt: TGTGCCAGCAGTTTAGTCAGGGTAGGACAGCCCCAGCATTTT

d_call: NA
clone_size: many
j_call: TRBJ1-2
v_call: TRBV20-1
cdr3_aa: CSARATIVSNYGYTF
cdr3_nt: TGCAGTGCTAGGGCTACGATCGTTTCTAACTATGGCTACACCTTC

d_call: NA
clone_size: many
j_call: TRBJ2-2
v_call: TRBV5-6
cdr3_aa: CASSLDWEIRNTGELFF
cdr3_nt: TGTGCCAGCAGCTTGGATTGGGAGATAAGGAACACCGGGGAGCTGTTTTTT

d_call: TRBD1
clone_size: many
j_call: TRBJ1-1
v_call: TRBV20-1
cdr3_aa: CSALSAGGHRNTEAFF
cdr3_nt: TGCAGTGCCCTGTCGGCAGGGGGTCATCGAAACACTGAAGCTTTCTTT

d_call: NA
clone_size: many
j_call: TRBJ2-5
v_call: TRBV5-6
cdr3_aa: CASSLGGIGETQYF
cdr3_nt: TGTGCCAGCAGCTTGGGGGGGATTGGAGAGACCCAGTACTTC

d_call: NA
clone_size: many
j_call: TRBJ2-3
v_call: TRBV7-6
cdr3_aa: CASSLAGVGPDTQYF
cdr3_nt: TGTGCCAGCAGCTTAGCTGGGGTGGGCCCAGATACGCAGTATTTT

d_call: NA
clone_size: many
j_call: TRBJ2-7
v_call: TRBV4-1
cdr3_aa: CASSQGSLGRERNEQYF
cdr3_nt: TGCGCCAGCAGCCAAGGGTCTTTAGGACGGGAGAGAAACGAGCAGTACTTC

d_call: NA
clone_size: NA
j_call: TRBJ1-4
v_call: TRBV15
cdr3_aa: CATSREGGEGEKLFF
cdr3_nt: TGTGCCACCAGCAGAGAAGGGGGGGAGGGTGAAAAACTGTTTTTT

d_call: TRBD1
clone_size: many
j_call: TRBJ1-1
v_call: TRBV5-5
cdr3_aa: CASSSGGQGASMAFF
cdr3_nt: TGTGCCAGCAGCTCCGGGGGACAGGGGGCGTCTATGGCTTTCTTT

d_call: NA
clone_size: NA
j_call: TRBJ1-1
v_call: TRBV27
cdr3_aa: CASSLLGRDTEAFF
cdr3_nt: TGTGCCAGCAGTTTACTAGGCCGGGACACTGAAGCTTTCTTT

d_call: TRBD2
clone_size: many
j_call: TRBJ2-7
v_call: TRBV20-1
cdr3_aa: CSASGLAGSSYEQYF
cdr3_nt: TGCAGTGCTAGTGGGCTAGCGGGAAGCTCCTACGAGCAGTACTTC

d_call: NA
clone_size: many
j_call: TRBJ2-7
v_call: TRBV10-3
cdr3_aa: CAISRGSTYEQYF
cdr3_nt: TGTGCCATCAGTAGGGGTAGCACCTACGAGCAGTACTTC

d_call: TRBD1
clone_size: many
j_call: TRBJ1-6
v_call: TRBV5-5
cdr3_aa: CASSLVSGGVSPLHF
cdr3_nt: TGTGCCAGCAGCTTGGTTTCAGGGGGAGTTTCACCCCTCCACTTT

d_call: NA
clone_size: many
j_call: TRBJ1-6
v_call: TRBV20-1
cdr3_aa: CSARGLEVSPLHF
cdr3_nt: TGCAGTGCTAGAGGTTTGGAGGTATCACCCCTCCACTTT

d_call: NA
clone_size: many
j_call: TRBJ2-2
v_call: TRBV7-3
cdr3_aa: CASSLTAGASTGELFF
cdr3_nt: TGTGCCAGCAGCTTAACAGCAGGGGCCAGCACCGGGGAGCTGTTTTTT

d_call: NA
clone_size: many
j_call: TRBJ2-7
v_call: TRBV19
cdr3_aa: CASSIAEFDEQYF
cdr3_nt: TGTGCCAGTAGTATAGCGGAATTCGACGAGCAGTACTTC

d_call: TRBD2
clone_size: many
j_call: TRBJ2-2
v_call: TRBV7-9
cdr3_aa: CASWGEGRTTGELFF
cdr3_nt: TGTGCCAGCTGGGGGGAGGGGCGGACCACCGGGGAGCTGTTTTTT

d_call: NA
clone_size: many
j_call: TRBJ2-7
v_call: TRBV7-9
cdr3_aa: CASSHGYSAAYEQYF
cdr3_nt: TGTGCCAGCAGCCATGGGTACAGTGCGGCCTACGAGCAGTACTTC

d_call: NA
clone_size: many
j_call: TRBJ2-3
v_call: TRBV7-2
cdr3_aa: CASSHQQGEDTQYF
cdr3_nt: TGTGCCAGCAGCCACCAACAGGGTGAGGATACGCAGTATTTT

d_call: TRBD2
clone_size: many
j_call: TRBJ2-7
v_call: TRBV5-1
cdr3_aa: CASSVMGGTYEQYF
cdr3_nt: TGCGCCAGCAGCGTCATGGGAGGGACCTACGAGCAGTACTTC

d_call: NA
clone_size: few
j_call: TRBJ2-1
v_call: TRBV7-8
cdr3_aa: CASSLPRGLTINEQFF
cdr3_nt: TGTGCCAGCAGCTTACCGCGGGGGCTGACGATCAATGAGCAGTTCTTC

d_call: TRBD1
clone_size: many
j_call: TRBJ1-2
v_call: TRBV12-3/TRBV12-4
cdr3_aa: CASSRGQGARGYTF
cdr3_nt: TGTGCCAGCAGCCGGGGACAGGGGGCGCGTGGCTACACCTTC

d_call: NA
clone_size: NA
j_call: TRBJ2-3
v_call: TRBV5-1
cdr3_aa: CASSTGFAGRTDTQYF
cdr3_nt: TGCGCCAGCAGCACCGGCTTTGCGGGGCGCACAGATACGCAGTATTTT

d_call: TRBD2
clone_size: many
j_call: TRBJ2-2
v_call: TRBV27
cdr3_aa: CASSLGAGPTGELFF
cdr3_nt: TGTGCCAGCAGTTTGGGAGCGGGGCCCACCGGGGAGCTGTTTTTT

d_call: TRBD1
clone_size: many
j_call: TRBJ2-7
v_call: TRBV7-9
cdr3_aa: CASSDRDRVYEQYF
cdr3_nt: TGTGCCAGCAGCGACCGGGACAGGGTCTACGAGCAGTACTTC

d_call: NA
clone_size: NA
j_call: TRBJ2-2
v_call: TRBV3-1
cdr3_aa: CDSSTGGGELFF
cdr3_nt: TGTGACAGCAGCACCGGGGGTGGGGAGCTGTTTTTT

d_call: TRBD1
clone_size: many
j_call: TRBJ2-2
v_call: TRBV7-3
cdr3_aa: CASSKDRANTGELFF
cdr3_nt: TGTGCCAGCAGCAAAGACAGGGCGAACACCGGGGAGCTGTTTTTT

d_call: NA
clone_size: many
j_call: TRBJ2-2
v_call: TRBV20-1
cdr3_aa: CSAGYGWTGELFF
cdr3_nt: TGCAGTGCTGGGTATGGGTGGACCGGGGAGCTGTTTTTT

d_call: NA
clone_size: many
j_call: TRBJ1-1
v_call: TRBV20-1
cdr3_aa: CRGNWANTEAFF
cdr3_nt: TGCAGGGGAAACTGGGCGAACACTGAAGCTTTCTTT

d_call: TRBD1
clone_size: many
j_call: TRBJ1-2
v_call: TRBV20-1
cdr3_aa: CSVFTGGSYGYTF
cdr3_nt: TGCAGTGTTTTTACAGGGGGAAGCTATGGCTACACCTTC

d_call: NA
clone_size: many
j_call: TRBJ2-4
v_call: TRBV4-1
cdr3_aa: CASSPRILETKNIQYF
cdr3_nt: TGCGCCAGCAGCCCACGCATTCTGGAAACCAAAAACATTCAGTACTTC

d_call: TRBD1
clone_size: many
j_call: TRBJ2-3
v_call: TRBV5-1
cdr3_aa: CASSSDRHTQYF
cdr3_nt: TGCGCCAGCAGCTCGGACAGGCATACGCAGTATTTT

d_call: NA
clone_size: few
j_call: TRBJ1-6
v_call: TRBV21-1
cdr3_aa: CAGKDIAYNSTLNF
cdr3_nt: TGTGCCGGAAAGGATATCGCGTATAATTCAACCCTCAACTTT

d_call: NA
clone_size: many
j_call: TRBJ2-7
v_call: TRBV10-3
cdr3_aa: CAISFRGRGEQYF
cdr3_nt: TGTGCCATCAGTTTCAGGGGACGAGGCGAGCAGTACTTC

d_call: NA
clone_size: NA
j_call: TRBJ2-7
v_call: TRBV9
cdr3_aa: CASSVVSMGAYEQYF
cdr3_nt: TGTGCCAGCAGCGTAGTTTCGATGGGGGCCTACGAGCAGTACTTC

d_call: NA
clone_size: NA
j_call: TRBJ2-3
v_call: TRBV7-9
cdr3_aa: CASSSGPAPQDTQYF
cdr3_nt: TGTGCCAGCAGCTCGGGCCCTGCGCCCCAAGATACGCAGTATTTT

d_call: TRBD1
clone_size: many
j_call: TRBJ1-2
v_call: TRBV25-1
cdr3_aa: CASSESLRGNYGYTF
cdr3_nt: TGTGCCAGCAGTGAATCTCTCAGGGGGAACTATGGCTACACCTTC

d_call: NA
clone_size: many
j_call: TRBJ1-1
v_call: TRBV13
cdr3_aa: CASSFYSPGRANTEAFF
cdr3_nt: TGTGCCAGCAGCTTTTATTCCCCGGGACGGGCGAACACTGAAGCTTTCTTT

d_call: NA
clone_size: many
j_call: TRBJ2-5
v_call: TRBV20-1
cdr3_aa: CSAGDLGMRATQYF
cdr3_nt: TGCAGTGCTGGTGACCTTGGGATGAGGGCGACCCAGTACTTC

d_call: NA
clone_size: many
j_call: TRBJ2-7
v_call: TRBV6-5
cdr3_aa: CASSYSSSGGYEQYF
cdr3_nt: TGTGCCAGCAGTTACTCGTCTTCTGGGGGGTACGAGCAGTACTTC

d_call: NA
clone_size: many
j_call: TRBJ1-2
v_call: TRBV7-2
cdr3_aa: CASSQWGIAYTF
cdr3_nt: TGTGCCAGCAGTCAATGGGGGATTGCTTACACCTTC

d_call: NA
clone_size: many
j_call: TRBJ1-2
v_call: TRBV10-3
cdr3_aa: CAISELGPANYGYTF
cdr3_nt: TGTGCCATCAGTGAGTTGGGCCCCGCTAACTATGGCTACACCTTC

d_call: NA
clone_size: many
j_call: TRBJ2-5
v_call: TRBV4-3
cdr3_aa: CASSRFISQETQYF
cdr3_nt: TGCGCCAGCAGCCGTTTTATCAGCCAAGAGACCCAGTACTTC

d_call: NA
clone_size: many
j_call: TRBJ1-2
v_call: TRBV7-2
cdr3_aa: CASSLSGTSYNDGYTF
cdr3_nt: TGTGCCAGCAGCTTGAGCGGGACCAGTTATAATGATGGCTACACCTTC

d_call: NA
clone_size: many
j_call: TRBJ1-3
v_call: TRBV12-3/TRBV12-4
cdr3_aa: CASSPGSRGNTIYF
cdr3_nt: TGTGCCAGCAGTCCCGGGAGCAGAGGAAACACCATATATTTT

d_call: TRBD1
clone_size: many
j_call: TRBJ1-2
v_call: TRBV4-1
cdr3_aa: CASSPTTRRTGGTGYTF
cdr3_nt: TGCGCCAGCAGCCCGACCACTCGAAGGACAGGGGGCACAGGCTACACCTTC

d_call: NA
clone_size: many
j_call: TRBJ2-7
v_call: TRBV10-3
cdr3_aa: CAISLSGTYEQYF
cdr3_nt: TGTGCCATCAGCTTGAGCGGTACCTACGAGCAGTACTTC

d_call: NA
clone_size: few
j_call: TRBJ2-5
v_call: TRBV6-2/TRBV6-3
cdr3_aa: CASSYGSEETQYF
cdr3_nt: TGTGCCAGCAGTTACGGGAGCGAAGAGACCCAGTACTTC

d_call: TRBD1
clone_size: many
j_call: TRBJ1-4
v_call: TRBV12-3/TRBV12-4
cdr3_aa: CASSPPGTGGGKLFF
cdr3_nt: TGTGCCAGCAGCCCTCCTGGGACAGGGGGCGGAAAACTGTTTTTT

d_call: NA
clone_size: many
j_call: TRBJ2-4
v_call: TRBV4-3
cdr3_aa: CASSQTLGHQKNIQYF
cdr3_nt: TGCGCCAGCAGCCAAACCCTAGGACACCAAAAAAACATTCAGTACTTC

d_call: NA
clone_size: many
j_call: TRBJ2-1
v_call: TRBV14
cdr3_aa: CASSKAYNEQFF
cdr3_nt: TGTGCCAGCAGCAAAGCCTACAATGAGCAGTTCTTC

d_call: TRBD1
clone_size: many
j_call: TRBJ1-1
v_call: TRBV7-9
cdr3_aa: CASALWTGGRTEAFF
cdr3_nt: TGTGCCAGCGCTCTCTGGACAGGGGGCAGGACTGAAGCTTTCTTT

d_call: NA
clone_size: NA
j_call: TRBJ2-3
v_call: TRBV20-1
cdr3_aa: CSAQLPGTPSTDTQYF
cdr3_nt: TGCAGTGCTCAGTTGCCCGGGACTCCTAGCACAGATACGCAGTATTTT

d_call: NA
clone_size: NA
j_call: TRBJ1-5
v_call: TRBV6-6
cdr3_aa: CASSYLGGGNQPQHF
cdr3_nt: TGTGCCAGCAGTTATCTAGGGGGAGGAAATCAGCCCCAGCATTTT

d_call: TRBD1
clone_size: many
j_call: TRBJ1-5
v_call: TRBV20-1
cdr3_aa: CSARVAGGGPQHF
cdr3_nt: TGCAGTGCTAGAGTGGCAGGGGGAGGGCCCCAGCATTTT

d_call: NA
clone_size: many
j_call: TRBJ2-7
v_call: TRBV27
cdr3_aa: CASSLFPGAAAYEQYF
cdr3_nt: TGTGCCAGCAGTTTATTCCCGGGAGCGGCAGCCTACGAGCAGTACTTC

d_call: NA
clone_size: many
j_call: TRBJ2-1
v_call: TRBV6-2/TRBV6-3
cdr3_aa: CASSAGSYYNEQFF
cdr3_nt: TGTGCCAGCAGTGCCGGGTCATACTACAATGAGCAGTTCTTC